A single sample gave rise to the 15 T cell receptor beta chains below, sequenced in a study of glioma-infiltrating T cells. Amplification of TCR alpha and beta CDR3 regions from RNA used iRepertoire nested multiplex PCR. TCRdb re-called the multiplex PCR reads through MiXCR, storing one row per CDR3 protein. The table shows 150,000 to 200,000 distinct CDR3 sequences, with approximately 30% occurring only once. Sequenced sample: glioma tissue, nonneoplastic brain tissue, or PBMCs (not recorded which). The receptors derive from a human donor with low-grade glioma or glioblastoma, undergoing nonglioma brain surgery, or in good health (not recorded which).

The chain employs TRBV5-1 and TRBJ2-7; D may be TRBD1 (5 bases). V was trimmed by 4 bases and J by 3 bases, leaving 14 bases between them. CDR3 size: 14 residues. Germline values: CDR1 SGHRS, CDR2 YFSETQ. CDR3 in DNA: TGCGCCAGCAGCCCGACAGAGGTAGACTACGAGCAGTACTTC. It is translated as CASSPTEVDYEQYF.

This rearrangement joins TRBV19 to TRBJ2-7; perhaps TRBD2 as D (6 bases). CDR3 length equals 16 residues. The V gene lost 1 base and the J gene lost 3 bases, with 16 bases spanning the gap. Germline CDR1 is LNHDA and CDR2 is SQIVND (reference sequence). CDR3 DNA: TGTGCCAGTAGTATAGGAGGGCTAGCGAATTTCTACGAGCAGTACTTC. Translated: CASSIGGLANFYEQYF.

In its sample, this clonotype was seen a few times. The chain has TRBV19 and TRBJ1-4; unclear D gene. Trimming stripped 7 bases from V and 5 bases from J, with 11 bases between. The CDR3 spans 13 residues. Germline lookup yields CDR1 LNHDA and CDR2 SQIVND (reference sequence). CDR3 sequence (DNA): TGTGCCAGTAATGAAAGGAGAAATGAAAAACTGTTTTTT. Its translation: CASNERRNEKLFF.

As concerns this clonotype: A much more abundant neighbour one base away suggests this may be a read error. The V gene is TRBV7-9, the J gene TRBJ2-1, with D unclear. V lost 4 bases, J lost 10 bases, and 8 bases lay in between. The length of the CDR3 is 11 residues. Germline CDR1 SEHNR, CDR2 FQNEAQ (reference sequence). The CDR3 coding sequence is TGTGCCAGCAGCTCGTGGTACGAGCAGTTCTTC. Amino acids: CASSSWYEQFF.

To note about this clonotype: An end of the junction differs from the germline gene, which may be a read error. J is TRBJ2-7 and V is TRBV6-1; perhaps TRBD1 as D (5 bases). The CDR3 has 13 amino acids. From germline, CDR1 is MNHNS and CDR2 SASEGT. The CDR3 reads CASSLRQSYEQYF. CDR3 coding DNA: TGTGCCAGCAGTTTGAGACAGTCCTACGAGCAGTACTTT.

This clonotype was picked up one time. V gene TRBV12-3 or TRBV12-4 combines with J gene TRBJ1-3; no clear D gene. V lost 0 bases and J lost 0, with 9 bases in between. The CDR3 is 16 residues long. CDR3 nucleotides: TGTGCCAGCAGTTTAGCCTCGGTTATCTCTGGAAACACCATATATTTT. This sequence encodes CASSLASVISGNTIYF.

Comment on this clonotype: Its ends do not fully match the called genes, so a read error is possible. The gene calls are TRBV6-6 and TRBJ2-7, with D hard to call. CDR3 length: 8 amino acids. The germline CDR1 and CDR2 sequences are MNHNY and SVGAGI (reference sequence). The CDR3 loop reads CASSYSRW. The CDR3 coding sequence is TGTGCCAGCAGTTACTCGAGGTGG.

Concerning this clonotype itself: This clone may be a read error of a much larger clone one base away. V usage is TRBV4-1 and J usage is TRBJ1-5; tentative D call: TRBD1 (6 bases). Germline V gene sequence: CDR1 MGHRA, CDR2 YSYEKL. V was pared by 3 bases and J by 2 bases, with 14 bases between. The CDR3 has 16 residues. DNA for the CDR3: TGCGCCAGCAGCCATACGGCACAGGGACGCAATCAGCCCCAGCATTTT. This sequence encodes CASSHTAQGRNQPQHF.

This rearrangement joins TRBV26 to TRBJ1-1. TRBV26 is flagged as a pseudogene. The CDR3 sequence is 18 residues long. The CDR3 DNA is TGTGCCAGCAGTTTAACTTCAGGAGGGGCAGGCATAGTAGATGAAGATTTATTT. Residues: CASSLTSGGAGIVDEDLF.

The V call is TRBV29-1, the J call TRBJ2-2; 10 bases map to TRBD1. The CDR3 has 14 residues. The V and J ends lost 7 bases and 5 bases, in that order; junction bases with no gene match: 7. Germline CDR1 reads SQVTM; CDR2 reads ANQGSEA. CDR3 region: CSALPGQGTGELFF. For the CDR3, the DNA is TGCAGCGCGCTACCGGGACAGGGGACCGGGGAGCTGTTTTTT.

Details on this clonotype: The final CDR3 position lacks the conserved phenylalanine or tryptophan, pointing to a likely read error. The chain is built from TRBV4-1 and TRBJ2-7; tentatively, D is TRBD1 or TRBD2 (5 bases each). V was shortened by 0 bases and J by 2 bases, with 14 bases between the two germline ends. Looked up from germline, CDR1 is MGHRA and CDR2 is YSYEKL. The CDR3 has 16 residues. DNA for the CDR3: TGCGCCAGCAGCCAAGATCAAGGGGAGCCAACCTACGAGCAGTACTTA. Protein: CASSQDQGEPTYEQYL.

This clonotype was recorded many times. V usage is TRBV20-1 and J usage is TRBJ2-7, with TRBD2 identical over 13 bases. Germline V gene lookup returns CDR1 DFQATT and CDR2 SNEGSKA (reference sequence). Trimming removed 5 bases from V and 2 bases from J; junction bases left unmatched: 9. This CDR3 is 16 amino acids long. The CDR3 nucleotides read TGCAGTGCTCATTCACCCGGGACTAGCGGGACCTACGAGCAGTACTTC. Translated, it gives CSAHSPGTSGTYEQYF.

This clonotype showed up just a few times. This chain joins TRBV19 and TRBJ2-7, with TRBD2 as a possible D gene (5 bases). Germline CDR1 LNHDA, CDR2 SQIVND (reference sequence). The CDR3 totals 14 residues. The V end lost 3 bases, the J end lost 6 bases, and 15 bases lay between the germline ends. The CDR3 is CASSIGLGSREQYF. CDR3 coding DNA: TGTGCCAGTAGTATCGGCCTAGGGAGCCGCGAGCAGTACTTC.

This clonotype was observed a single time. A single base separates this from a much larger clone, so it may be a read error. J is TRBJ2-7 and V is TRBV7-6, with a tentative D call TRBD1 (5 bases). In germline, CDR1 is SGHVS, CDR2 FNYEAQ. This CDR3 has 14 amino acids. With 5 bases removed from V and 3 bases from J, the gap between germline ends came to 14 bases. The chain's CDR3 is CASSLTTGYYEQYF. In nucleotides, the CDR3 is TGTGCCAGCAGCCTAACAACAGGCTACTACGAGCAGTACTTC.

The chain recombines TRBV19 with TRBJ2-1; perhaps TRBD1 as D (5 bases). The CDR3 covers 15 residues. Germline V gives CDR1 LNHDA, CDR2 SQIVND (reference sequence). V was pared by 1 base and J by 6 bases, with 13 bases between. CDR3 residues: CASSIVWQRGNEQFF. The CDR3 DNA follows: TGTGCCAGTAGTATAGTATGGCAAAGGGGCAATGAGCAGTTCTTC.